Given below is one T cell receptor (beta chain) in context. This sample was included in a study of cytomegalovirus exposure and HLA in healthy donors. The CDR3 length is 16 residues. Germline CDR1 and CDR2: SGHDN and FVKESK. Trimming took 0 bases from V and 6 from J; bases not matched to a gene: 8. Both 60 Vbeta primers and 13 Jbeta primers went into the PCR. Profiled with immunoSEQ multiplex PCR; TCRdb holds only in-frame clones, not every one. The table includes approximately 120,000 clones, approximately 80% detected once. The V call is TRBV14, the J call TRBJ1-2, with TRBD1 matching over 9 bases. Sequenced material: PBMCs. The sequence derives from a woman aged 30 to 39 in good health and CMV-seronegative. Here the CDR3 DNA reads TGTGCCAGCAGCCAAGAATGGGGACAGGGTCTTGATGGCTACACCTTC. Translation gives CASSQEWGQGLDGYTF.